This TCR beta chain was identified in a study of cytomegalovirus exposure and HLA in healthy donors. Vbeta (60) and Jbeta (13) primers were used in the PCR. Profiled with immunoSEQ multiplex PCR; TCRdb holds only in-frame clones, not every one. In the table there are 87,000 or so clones, approximately 77% of which are singletons. This CDR3 has 14 residues. V was shortened by 3 bases and J by 3 bases, with 11 bases between the two germline ends. Looked up from germline, CDR1 is MGHDK and CDR2 is SYGVNS. The source of this sequence is a woman aged 40-49 years in good health and CMV-seronegative. Source material: PBMCs. The chain recombines TRBV25-1 with TRBJ1-1; TRBD1 might be the D (5 bases). CDR3 in DNA: TGTGCCAGCAGTGACCTGGAGGGGTACACTGAAGCTTTCTTT. Protein: CASSDLEGYTEAFF.